This TCR beta chain was found in a study of cytomegalovirus exposure and HLA in healthy donors. As regards this clone: Its cognate antigen is unknown.

Profiling relied on immunoSEQ multiplex PCR, and the TCRdb table lists in-frame clones only, not all of them. This sample has fewer than 400,000 clones, with around 90% found just once. Study-level results: The study listed about 150 cytomegalovirus-associated TCR beta chains. Confirmation in vitro established that a few CMV-associated chains were specific for CMV antigens.

Looked up from germline, CDR1 is MNHNY and CDR2 is SVGAGI (reference sequence). V shed 4 bases and J shed 7 bases, with 19 bases lying between them. The CDR3 covers 15 residues. Sequencing input: PBMCs. This receptor was identified in a man aged 25-45 years in good health and CMV-seronegative. The chain carries TRBV6-6 and TRBJ1-2; D is ambiguous. Written as DNA, the CDR3 is TGTGCCAGCAGTTCCCCGGGTGGTGTGTTAGCTGGCTACACCTTC. Its translation is CASSSPGGVLAGYTF.